A single sample is the source of the 19 T cell receptor beta chains below, sequenced in a study of cytomegalovirus exposure and HLA in healthy donors. The PCR used 60 Vbeta and 13 Jbeta primers. Libraries were prepared by immunoSEQ multiplex PCR; TCRdb keeps only in-frame clonotypes and omits some of them. This table holds about 100,000 clones, 75% to 90% found once. The sample consisted of PBMCs. The receptors here all came from a man under 40 in good health and CMV-seronegative.

The chain uses TRBV13 and TRBJ1-6; D might be TRBD1 (5 bases). This CDR3 has 15 amino acids. Germline-derived CDR1 and CDR2 are PRHDT and FYEKMQ (reference sequence). V was cut by 1 base and J by 5 bases, with 9 bases left in between. CDR3 sequence reads: CASSLAGKDNSPLHF. The CDR3 coding sequence is TGTGCCAGCAGCTTAGCAGGGAAGGATAATTCACCCCTCCACTTT.

This rearrangement joins TRBV5-1 to TRBJ1-1; TRBD1 is a possible D gene (6 bases). This CDR3 comprises 16 residues. Trimming left V 3 bases short and J 3 bases short, with 18 bases between. The germline gives CDR1 SGHRS, CDR2 YFSETQ. The CDR3 protein is CASSSPQGSEYTEAFF. The CDR3 DNA is TGCGCCAGCAGCTCGCCACAGGGCTCGGAGTACACTGAAGCTTTCTTT.

V is TRBV6-5 and J is TRBJ2-7; 10 nucleotides agree with TRBD2. This CDR3 comprises 15 residues. Per germline, CDR1 MNHEY and CDR2 SVGAGI. V shed 0 bases, J shed 6 bases, and the junction held 5 bases outside the gene matches. The CDR3 here is CASSYSWLAGAEQYF. CDR3 bases: TGTGCCAGCAGTTACTCATGGCTAGCGGGAGCCGAGCAGTACTTC.

This clone was counted only a few times. The J gene is TRBJ1-3, the V gene TRBV5-6, with 9 nucleotides matching TRBD1. With 3 bases clipped from V and 4 bases from J, the junction kept 5 bases outside the gene matches. The CDR3 extends over 15 amino acids. Germline CDR1 reads SGHDT; CDR2 reads YYEEEE. Written as DNA, the CDR3 is TGTGCCAGCAGCTCGGGACAGGGTCTGGGAAACACCATATATTTT. It specifies CASSSGQGLGNTIYF.

The V gene is TRBV5-6, the J gene TRBJ2-7; TRBD1 is a possible D gene (9 bases). This CDR3 has 16 residues. Trimming took off 4 bases at V and 3 bases at J, with 20 bases between the two ends. Germline lookup yields CDR1 SGHDT and CDR2 YYEEEE. This CDR3 is CASSGGGTGPNYEQYF. The DNA for the CDR3 is TGTGCCAGCAGCGGCGGGGGGACAGGGCCTAACTACGAGCAGTACTTC.

The chain combines TRBV28 with TRBJ2-1, with 7 bases aligning to TRBD2. Germline assignment: CDR1 MDHEN and CDR2 SYDVKM. The CDR3 consists of 14 residues. The ends lost 7 bases at V and 12 bases at J; junction bases unmatched: 15. CDR3 sequence reads: CASKMGGIQSGQFF. The CDR3, as DNA: TGTGCCAGCAAAATGGGGGGGATACAAAGTGGGCAGTTCTTC.

J is TRBJ1-2 and V is TRBV5-1; 12 nucleotides agree with TRBD1. The CDR3 runs to 17 residues. CDR1 is SGHRS and CDR2 is YFSETQ in the germline V gene. The ends lost 3 bases at V and 3 bases at J; junction bases unmatched: 9. The CDR3 loop is CASSSLGTGGADYGYTF. The CDR3 region has the DNA TGCGCCAGCAGCTCGCTCGGGACAGGGGGCGCGGACTATGGCTACACCTTC.

This rearrangement joins TRBV10-1 to TRBJ2-7, with TRBD2 matching over 7 bases. The CDR3 runs to 19 residues. V shed 2 bases and J 2 bases; nucleotides not matched to a gene: 18. Germline values: CDR1 WNHNN, CDR2 SYGVQD (reference sequence). The CDR3 bases are TGCGCCAGCAGTGAGCGCACTCCCCCCCCGAGCGGGACGACCTACGAGCAGTACTTC. It specifies CASSERTPPPSGTTYEQYF.

The chain uses TRBV5-4 and TRBJ2-7; D is possibly TRBD1 (6 bases). Trimming stripped 0 bases from V and 2 bases from J, with 9 bases between. CDR1 and CDR2 from the germline V gene are SGHNT and YYREEE (reference sequence). CDR3 length: 14 amino acids. CDR3 nucleotides: TGTGCCAGCAGCTTGGACAGGGCCGCCTACGAGCAGTACTTC. Residues: CASSLDRAAYEQYF.

The count of this clone is one. The chain has TRBV11-2 and TRBJ2-3; D might be TRBD2 (6 bases). The CDR3 loop spans 15 amino acids. The V gene lost 6 bases and the J gene lost 6 bases, with 19 bases spanning the gap. The germline V gene has CDR1 SGHAT and CDR2 FQNNGV. The CDR3 protein is CASSDKTRGMDTQYF. The CDR3 coding sequence is TGTGCCAGCAGTGATAAGACTAGAGGAATGGATACGCAGTATTTT.

This clone occurred once. V is TRBV10-3 and J is TRBJ1-5, with 10 positions matching TRBD1. This CDR3 comprises 15 residues. CDR1 is ENHRY, CDR2 SYGVKD, per germline. Germline trimming cut 3 bases from V and 5 bases from J; bases unmatched to any gene: 4. The CDR3 DNA sequence: TGTGCCATCAGTGACCCTGACAGGGGGCATCAGCCCCAGCATTTT. Translating gives CAISDPDRGHQPQHF.

In its sample, this clone was seen once. CDR3 in DNA: TGTGCCTGGAGTGCAGACAGGGATGAAAAACTGTTTTTT. Protein: CAWSADRDEKLFF. V usage is TRBV30 and J usage is TRBJ1-4; TRBD1 aligns across 7 bases. Germline lookup yields CDR1 GTSNPN and CDR2 SVGIG (reference sequence). V trimming: 1 base; J trimming: 6 bases; junction bases outside the gene matches: 2. The CDR3 loop spans 13 amino acids.

A single count supports this clone. V usage is TRBV6-6 and J usage is TRBJ1-6; D possibly corresponds to TRBD1 (6 bases). Germline CDR1 MNHNY, CDR2 SVGAGI (reference sequence). The V gene lost 3 bases and the J gene lost 9 bases, with 18 bases spanning the gap. The CDR3 consists of 16 residues. CDR3 in DNA: TGTGCCAGCAGTTATCCCCTATCTGCGGGGGCTTCACCCCTCCACTTT. Its translation: CASSYPLSAGASPLHF.

This chain uses TRBV30 with TRBJ2-1, with TRBD2 matching 12 bases. Germline CDR1 GTSNPN, CDR2 SVGIG (reference sequence). The CDR3 runs to 16 residues. The J segment lost 2 bases and the V segment lost 5 bases, leaving 7 bases of the junction unmatched. The CDR3 DNA is TGTGCCTGGTTTGGTGGGACTAGCGGGCCCTACAATGAGCAGTTCTTC. Protein sequence: CAWFGGTSGPYNEQFF.

Comments on this clone: Relative to the germline gene, one junction end is altered; a read error may explain this. The chain has TRBV7-9 and TRBJ2-2, with D possibly matching TRBD2 (6 bases). CDR3 length equals 16 residues. Germline V gene lookup returns CDR1 SEHNR and CDR2 FQNEAQ (reference sequence). In DNA form, the CDR3 reads TGTGCCAGCAGCTCCTACCGGGACCGTGGGACCGGGGGGCTGTTTTTT. Translation gives CASSSYRDRGTGGLFF.

The rearrangement links TRBV12-5 to TRBJ2-1, with TRBD2 matching 15 bases. The germline V gene has CDR1 LGHNT and CDR2 FRNRAP. The CDR3 contains 16 residues. V shed 1 base and J 7 bases; nucleotides not matched to a gene: 2. CDR3 in amino acids: CASGLAGTSGRNEQFF. In DNA, the CDR3 is TGTGCTAGTGGTTTGGCGGGGACTAGCGGGAGGAATGAGCAGTTCTTC. Full variable domain (missing parts from reference TRBV12-5 and TRBJ2-1): DARVTQTPRHKVTEMGQEVTMRCQPILGHNTVFWYRQTMMQGLELLAYFRNRAPLDDSGMPKDRFSAEMPDATLATLKIQPSEPRDSAVYFCASGLAGTSGRNEQFFGPGTRLTVL.

CDR3 bases: TGTGCCAGCACCACGGGAGGGATTAGCTCCTACGAGCAGTACTTC. It translates to CASTTGGISSYEQYF. The V gene is TRBV5-6, the J gene TRBJ2-5; 8 positions agree with TRBD2. The DNA end favors TRBJ2-7, so the J call may be wrong. This CDR3 contains 15 residues. Germline CDR1 is SGHDT and CDR2 is YYEEEE.

V gene TRBV6-5 combines with J gene TRBJ1-3; 8 nucleotides match TRBD1. The trim removed 2 bases at V and 2 bases at J, leaving 2 bases unmatched. The CDR3 has 15 residues. Germline assignment: CDR1 MNHEY and CDR2 SVGAGI. CDR3 in amino acids: CASSYDRGPGNTIYF. The CDR3 DNA reads TGTGCCAGCAGTTACGACAGGGGCCCTGGAAACACCATATATTTT.

The gene calls are TRBV21-1 and TRBJ2-7; the D call TRBD1 from the table was never checked on the DNA. TRBV21-1 is recorded as a pseudogene. CDR3 length: 14 amino acids. The CDR3 region is CASSKDGHNYEQYF. The CDR3 DNA sequence: TGTGCCAGCAGCAAAGATGGACATAACTACGAGCAGTACTTC.